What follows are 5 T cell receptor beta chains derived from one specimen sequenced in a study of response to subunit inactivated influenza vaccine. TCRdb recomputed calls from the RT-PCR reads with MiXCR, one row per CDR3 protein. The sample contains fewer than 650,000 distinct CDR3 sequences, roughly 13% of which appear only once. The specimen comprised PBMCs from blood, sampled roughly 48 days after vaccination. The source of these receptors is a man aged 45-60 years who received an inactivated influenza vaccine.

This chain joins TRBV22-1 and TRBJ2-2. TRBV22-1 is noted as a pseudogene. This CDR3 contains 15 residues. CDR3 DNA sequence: TGTCCAGGGTCTCACTTAACCCCGAGCACCGGGGAGCTGTTTTTT. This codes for CPGSHLTPSTGELFF.

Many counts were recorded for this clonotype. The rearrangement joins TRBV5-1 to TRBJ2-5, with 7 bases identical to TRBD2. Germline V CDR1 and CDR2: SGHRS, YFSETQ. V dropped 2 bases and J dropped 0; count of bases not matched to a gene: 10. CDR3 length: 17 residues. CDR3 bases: TGCGCCAGCAGCTTCCCTTTCGGCGGGGGAGACCAAGAGACCCAGTACTTC. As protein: CASSFPFGGGDQETQYF.

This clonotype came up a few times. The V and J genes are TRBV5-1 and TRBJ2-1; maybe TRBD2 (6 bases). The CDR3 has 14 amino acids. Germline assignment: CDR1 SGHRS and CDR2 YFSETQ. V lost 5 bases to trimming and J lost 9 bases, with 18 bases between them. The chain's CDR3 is CASRRGTVGGEQFF. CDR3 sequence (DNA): TGCGCCAGCAGGCGTGGGACGGTGGGGGGTGAGCAGTTCTTC.

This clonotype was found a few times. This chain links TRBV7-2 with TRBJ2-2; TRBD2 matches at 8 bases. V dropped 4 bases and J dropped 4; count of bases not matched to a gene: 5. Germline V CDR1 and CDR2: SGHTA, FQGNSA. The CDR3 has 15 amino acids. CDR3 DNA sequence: TGTGCCAGCAGCTGGGCGGCGGGGGGCACCGGGGAGCTGTTTTTT. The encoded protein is CASSWAAGGTGELFF.

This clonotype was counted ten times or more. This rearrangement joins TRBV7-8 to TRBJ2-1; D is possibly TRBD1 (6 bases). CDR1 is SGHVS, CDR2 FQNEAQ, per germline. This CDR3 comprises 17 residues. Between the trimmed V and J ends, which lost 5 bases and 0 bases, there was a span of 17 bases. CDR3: CASSRLTGPDSYNEQFF. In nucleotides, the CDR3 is TGTGCCAGCAGCCGACTGACAGGACCCGACTCCTACAATGAGCAGTTCTTC.